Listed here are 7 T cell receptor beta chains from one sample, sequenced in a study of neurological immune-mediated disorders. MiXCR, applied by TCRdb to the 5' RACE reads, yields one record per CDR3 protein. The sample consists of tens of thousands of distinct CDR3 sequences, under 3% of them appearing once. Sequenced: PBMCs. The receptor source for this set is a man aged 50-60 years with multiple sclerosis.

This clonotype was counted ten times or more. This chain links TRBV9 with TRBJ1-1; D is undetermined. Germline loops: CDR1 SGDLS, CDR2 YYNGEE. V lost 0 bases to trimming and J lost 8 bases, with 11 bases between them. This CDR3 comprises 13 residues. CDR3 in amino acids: CASSVGPVAEAFF. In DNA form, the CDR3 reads TGTGCCAGCAGCGTAGGTCCCGTGGCAGAAGCTTTCTTT.

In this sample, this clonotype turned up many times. The CDR3 here is CATSRDTRETQYF. CDR3 bases: TGTGCCACCAGCAGAGATACGCGGGAGACCCAGTACTTC. The chain combines TRBV15 with TRBJ2-5; D ambiguous. The ends were cut back, 0 bases at V and 5 bases at J, with 7 bases in the middle. Germline-derived CDR1 and CDR2 are LNHNV and YYDKDF (reference sequence). The CDR3 covers 13 residues.

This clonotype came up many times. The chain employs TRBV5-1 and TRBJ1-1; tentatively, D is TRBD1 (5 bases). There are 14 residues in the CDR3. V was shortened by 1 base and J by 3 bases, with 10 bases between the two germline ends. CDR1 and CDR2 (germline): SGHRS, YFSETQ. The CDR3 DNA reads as TGCGCCAGCAGCTTGTGGGGCTTGGACACTGAAGCTTTCTTT. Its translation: CASSLWGLDTEAFF.

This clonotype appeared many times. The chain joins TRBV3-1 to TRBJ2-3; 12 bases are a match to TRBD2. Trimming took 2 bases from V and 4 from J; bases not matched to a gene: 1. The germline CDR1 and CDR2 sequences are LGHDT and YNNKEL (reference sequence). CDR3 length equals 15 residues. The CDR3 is CASSQSSGGADTQYF. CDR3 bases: TGTGCCAGCAGCCAATCTAGCGGGGGGGCAGATACGCAGTATTTT.

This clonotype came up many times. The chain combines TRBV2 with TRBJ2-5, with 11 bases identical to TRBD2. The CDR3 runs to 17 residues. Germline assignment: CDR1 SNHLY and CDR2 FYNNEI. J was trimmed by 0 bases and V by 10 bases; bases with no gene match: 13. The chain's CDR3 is CATRGGSGGVYQETQYF. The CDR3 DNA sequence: TGTGCCACTCGTGGCGGTAGCGGGGGGGTCTACCAAGAGACCCAGTACTTC.

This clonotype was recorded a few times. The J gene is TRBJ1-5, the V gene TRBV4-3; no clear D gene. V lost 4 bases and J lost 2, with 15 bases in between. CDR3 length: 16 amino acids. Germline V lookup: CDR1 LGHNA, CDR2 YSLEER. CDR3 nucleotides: TGCGCCAGCAGCCCAGAAGCGGCAGACCGCAATCAGCCCCAGCATTTT. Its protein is CASSPEAADRNQPQHF.

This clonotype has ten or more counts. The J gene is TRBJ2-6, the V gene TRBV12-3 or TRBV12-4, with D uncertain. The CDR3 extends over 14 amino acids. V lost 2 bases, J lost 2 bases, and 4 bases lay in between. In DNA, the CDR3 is TGTGCCAGCAGTTTACTTCCTGGGGCCAACGTCCTGACTTTC. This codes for CASSLLPGANVLTF.